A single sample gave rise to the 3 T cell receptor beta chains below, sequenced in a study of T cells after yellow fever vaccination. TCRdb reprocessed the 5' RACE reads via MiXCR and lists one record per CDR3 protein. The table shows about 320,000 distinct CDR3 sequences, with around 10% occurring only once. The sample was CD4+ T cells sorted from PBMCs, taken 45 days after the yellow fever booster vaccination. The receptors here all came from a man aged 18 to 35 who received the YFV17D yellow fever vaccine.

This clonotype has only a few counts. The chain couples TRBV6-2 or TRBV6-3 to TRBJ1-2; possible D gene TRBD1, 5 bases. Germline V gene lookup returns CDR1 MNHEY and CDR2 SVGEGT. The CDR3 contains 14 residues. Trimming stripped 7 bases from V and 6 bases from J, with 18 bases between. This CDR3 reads CASIPRDSVNGYTF. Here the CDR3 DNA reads TGTGCCAGCATCCCCCGGGACTCGGTAAATGGCTACACCTTC.

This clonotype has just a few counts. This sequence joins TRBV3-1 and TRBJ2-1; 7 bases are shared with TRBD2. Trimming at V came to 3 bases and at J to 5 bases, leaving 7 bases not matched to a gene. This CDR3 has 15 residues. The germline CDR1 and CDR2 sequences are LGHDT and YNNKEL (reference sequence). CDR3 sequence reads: CASSHWGGSNNEQFF. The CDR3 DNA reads TGTGCCAGCAGCCACTGGGGGGGATCGAACAATGAGCAGTTCTTC.

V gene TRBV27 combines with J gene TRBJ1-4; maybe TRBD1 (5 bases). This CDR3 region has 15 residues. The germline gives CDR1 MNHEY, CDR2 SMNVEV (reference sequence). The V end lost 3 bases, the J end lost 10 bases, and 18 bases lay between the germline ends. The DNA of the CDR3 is TGTGCCAGCAGTTTTGGAGGCGTGGGGACGGGAAAACTGTTTTTT. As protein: CASSFGGVGTGKLFF.